This entry features one T cell receptor (beta chain) sequence. Antigen unknown. Built from TCR beta cDNA, the libraries had unique molecular identifiers in them. TCRdb re-derived calls from the PCR reads in MiXCR, one entry per CDR3 protein. The sample consists of roughly 400,000 distinct CDR3 sequences, approximately 38% of them appearing once. The sample comes from a study of post-analysis software for immune sequencing data. Study summary: Relapsing-remitting, secondary progressive and progressive-relapsing forms of multiple sclerosis all featured among disease courses.

The CDR3 is 14 residues long. Germline V lookup: CDR1 SGHVS, CDR2 FNYEAQ. V was clipped by 6 bases and J by 5 bases; unmatched bases: 6. Findings and caveats of the study: For normalized Chao1 diversity, multiple sclerosis patients scored significantly lower than controls did. Patients used about five TRBV segments, including TRBV5-6, TRBV5-1 and TRBV20-1, more often than controls.

The source is a girl aged 2 to 10 with multiple sclerosis. This chain connects TRBV7-6 to TRBJ1-4; 7 bases map to TRBD1. The specimen sequenced was blood. As DNA, the CDR3 is TGTGCCAGCAGGGAGAGGGACAGAAATGAAAAACTGTTTTTT. Protein: CASRERDRNEKLFF.